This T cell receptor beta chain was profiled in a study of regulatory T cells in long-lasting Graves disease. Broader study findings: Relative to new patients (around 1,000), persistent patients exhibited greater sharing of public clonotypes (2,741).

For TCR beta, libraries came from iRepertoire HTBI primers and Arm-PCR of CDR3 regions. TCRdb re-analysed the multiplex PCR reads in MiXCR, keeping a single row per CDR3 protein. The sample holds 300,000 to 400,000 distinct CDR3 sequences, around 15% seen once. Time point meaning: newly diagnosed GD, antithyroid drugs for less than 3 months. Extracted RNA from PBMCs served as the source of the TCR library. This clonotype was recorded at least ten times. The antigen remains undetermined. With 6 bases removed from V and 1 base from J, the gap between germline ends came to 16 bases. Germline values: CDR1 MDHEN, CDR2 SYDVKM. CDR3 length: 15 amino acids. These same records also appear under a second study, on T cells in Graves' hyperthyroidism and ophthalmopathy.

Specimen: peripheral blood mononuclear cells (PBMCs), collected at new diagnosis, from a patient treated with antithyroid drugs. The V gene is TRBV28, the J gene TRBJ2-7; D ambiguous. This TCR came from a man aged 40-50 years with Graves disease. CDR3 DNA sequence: TGTGCCAGCAGCAAGGGAATGGGATGGTCCTACGAGCAGTACTTC. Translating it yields CASSKGMGWSYEQYF. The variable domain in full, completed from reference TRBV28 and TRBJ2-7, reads DVKVTQSSRYLVKRTGEKVFLECVQDMDHENMFWYRQDPGLGLRLIYFSYDVKMKEKGDIPEGYSVSREKKERFSLILESASTNQTSMYLCASSKGMGWSYEQYFGPGTRLTVT.